The clone carrying this T cell receptor beta chain was detected a few times. These data come from a study of cytomegalovirus exposure and HLA in healthy donors. Across the study: Approximately 77 million unique TCRs from HLA-typed donors were held in an early release of data.

Healthy donors of bone marrow made up the group. This CDR3 has 15 residues. J was trimmed by 2 bases and V by 4 bases; bases with no gene match: 6. CDR1 is SGHDT, CDR2 YYEEEE, per germline. The PCR was carried out with 60 Vbeta primers and 13 Jbeta primers. The table came from immunoSEQ multiplex PCR; TCRdb's copy has only in-frame clones and leaves some out. The sample carries over 140,000 clones, around 81% recorded once. Sample: PBMCs. J is TRBJ2-3 and V is TRBV5-6, with 8 bases that match TRBD1. The clonotype originates from a man aged 45-65 years in good health and CMV-seronegative. The DNA for the CDR3 is TGTGCCAGCAGCATCGGACAGGGCCCCACAGATACGCAGTATTTT. This codes for CASSIGQGPTDTQYF.